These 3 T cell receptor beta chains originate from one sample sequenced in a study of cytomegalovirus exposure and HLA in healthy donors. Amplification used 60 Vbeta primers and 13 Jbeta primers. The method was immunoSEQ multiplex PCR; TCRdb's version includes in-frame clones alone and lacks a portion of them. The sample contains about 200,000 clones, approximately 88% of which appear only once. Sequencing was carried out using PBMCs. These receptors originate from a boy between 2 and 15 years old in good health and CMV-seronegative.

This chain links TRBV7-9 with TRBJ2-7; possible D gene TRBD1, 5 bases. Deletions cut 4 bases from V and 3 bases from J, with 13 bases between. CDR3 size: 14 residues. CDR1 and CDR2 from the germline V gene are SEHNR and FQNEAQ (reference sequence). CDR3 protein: CASSYTAGIYEQYF. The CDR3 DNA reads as TGTGCCAGCAGCTATACAGCAGGGATCTACGAGCAGTACTTC.

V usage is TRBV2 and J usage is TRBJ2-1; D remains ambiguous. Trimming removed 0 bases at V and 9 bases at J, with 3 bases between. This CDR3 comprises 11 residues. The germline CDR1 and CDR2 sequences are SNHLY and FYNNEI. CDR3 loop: CASSEAREQFF. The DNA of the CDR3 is TGTGCCAGCAGTGAAGCGCGTGAGCAGTTCTTC.

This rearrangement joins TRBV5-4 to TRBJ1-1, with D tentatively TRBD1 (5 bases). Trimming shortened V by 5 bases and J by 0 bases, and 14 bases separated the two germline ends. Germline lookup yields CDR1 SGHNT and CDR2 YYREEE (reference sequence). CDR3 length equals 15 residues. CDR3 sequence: CASSGGAGMNTEAFF. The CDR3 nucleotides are TGTGCCAGCAGTGGAGGGGCAGGGATGAACACTGAAGCTTTCTTT.